This T cell receptor (beta chain) was sequenced for a study of vaccination effects on CD4 cells after COVID-19. In the case of this clone: Its antigen is still unknown.

This CDR3 comprises 15 residues. Per the germline V gene, CDR1 is SGHTA and CDR2 is FQGTGA. Trimming shortened V by 3 bases and J by 4 bases, and 12 bases separated the two germline ends. Method: immunoSEQ multiplex PCR; TCRdb's copy keeps in-frame clones and lacks some. This sample has about 61,000 clones, with roughly 76% found just once. Before sequencing took place, the ViraFEST assay used viral peptide pools to expand antigen-specific CD4+ T cells. Isolation of CD4+ T cells took place after less than twelve days of culture. This receptor was taken from a human donor who received a COVID-19 vaccine. This chain links TRBV7-3 with TRBJ2-2; D possibly matches TRBD1 or TRBD2 (6 bases each). The sequences come from CD4+ T cells from PBMCs cultured with HCoV-229E spike peptides, collected before COVID-19 vaccination. The CDR3 DNA follows: TGTGCCAGCAGCTTTATCGGGGGCCCCACCGGGGAGCTGTTTTTT. It specifies CASSFIGGPTGELFF.